The 17 T cell receptor beta chains below were found in one sample sequenced in a study of T cell changes during pregnancy in multiple sclerosis. TCRdb's table, derived via immunoSEQ multiplex PCR, lists solely in-frame clones and lacks some. The repertoire holds more than 35,000 clones, about 95% seen once, with approximately 0.42% in the top ten. The material sequenced was CD4+ T cells from peripheral blood mononuclear cells, taken in the second trimester of pregnancy. These receptors were collected from a female donor with multiple sclerosis, enrolled in a pregnancy study.

The chain uses TRBV28 and TRBJ2-7, with 11 bases that match TRBD2. Germline loops: CDR1 MDHEN, CDR2 SYDVKM. V was pared by 6 bases and J by 7 bases, with 8 bases of the junction left unmatched. This CDR3 contains 14 residues. CDR3 nucleotide sequence: TGTGCCAGCAGACAACTAGCGGGAGTGGGTGAGCAGTACTTC. Translated: CASRQLAGVGEQYF.

V and J are TRBV7-8 and TRBJ2-5; 13 bases are shared with TRBD2. The CDR3 loop spans 14 amino acids. CDR1 SGHVS and CDR2 FQNEAQ come from the germline V gene. V shed 5 bases, J shed 7 bases, and the junction held 4 bases outside the gene matches. The CDR3 is CASSLGTSGTTQYF. CDR3 in DNA: TGTGCCAGCAGCCTGGGGACTAGCGGGACGACCCAGTACTTC.

This clone was counted a single time. The chain joins TRBV27 to TRBJ2-7, with D possibly TRBD1 on 5 matching bases. CDR1 and CDR2 from the germline V gene are MNHEY and SMNVEV (reference sequence). The CDR3 totals 14 residues. With 0 bases removed from V and 9 bases from J, the gap between germline ends came to 15 bases. CDR3 in amino acids: CASSLSGALIGQYF. CDR3 DNA: TGTGCCAGCAGTTTATCTGGGGCCTTGATAGGGCAGTACTTC.

The chain joins TRBV27 to TRBJ1-1; D remains unclear. With 3 bases removed from V and 1 base from J, the gap between germline ends came to 6 bases. The V gene's germline CDR1 is MNHEY and CDR2 SMNVEV (reference sequence). This CDR3 has 13 amino acids. The CDR3 DNA sequence: TGTGCCAGCAGTTTTAAATCGAACACTGAAGCTTTCTTT. Translation gives CASSFKSNTEAFF.

DNA for the CDR3: TGTGCCAGCAGTTCCCGACAGACGTACCAAGAGACCCAGTACTTC. Translating it yields CASSSRQTYQETQYF. The chain couples TRBV27 to TRBJ2-5, with D possibly TRBD1 on 5 matching bases. This CDR3 comprises 15 residues. Per the germline V gene, CDR1 is MNHEY and CDR2 is SMNVEV (reference sequence). Between the trimmed V and J ends, which lost 4 bases and 0 bases, there was a span of 12 bases.

V gene TRBV2 combines with J gene TRBJ1-1; D is possibly TRBD1 (6 bases). Trimming removed 5 bases from V and 4 bases from J, with 8 bases in between. CDR3 size: 12 residues. CDR1 and CDR2 from the germline V gene are SNHLY and FYNNEI. Here the CDR3 reads CASSTGFTEAFF. The CDR3 nucleotides read TGTGCCAGCAGTACAGGGTTCACTGAAGCTTTCTTT.

V and J are TRBV4-1 and TRBJ2-5, with 8 bases that match TRBD1. Trimming cost V 4 bases and J 2 bases; bases outside gene matches: 6. CDR1 and CDR2 from the germline V gene are MGHRA and YSYEKL. CDR3 size: 15 residues. The CDR3 DNA reads TGCGCCAGCAGCCCAATGACAGGGGCACAAGAGACCCAGTACTTC. Protein: CASSPMTGAQETQYF.

DNA of the CDR3: TGCGCCAGCAGCTTGGTTCAGGCGGGGAACACTGAAGCTTTCTTT. It encodes CASSLVQAGNTEAFF. The chain links TRBV5-1 to TRBJ1-1; D gene ambiguous. The CDR3 runs to 15 residues. V was pared by 0 bases and J by 1 base, with 10 bases between. Germline V gene lookup returns CDR1 SGHRS and CDR2 YFSETQ.

The chain couples TRBV4-1 to TRBJ1-2; D call uncertain. V was shortened by 1 base and J by 0 bases, with 15 bases between the two germline ends. The CDR3 spans 17 residues. Germline CDR1 and CDR2: MGHRA and YSYEKL. CDR3 loop: CASSQVGDLLANYGYTF. CDR3 in DNA: TGCGCCAGCAGCCAAGTAGGCGACTTGTTAGCTAACTATGGCTACACCTTC.

V usage is TRBV4-1 and J usage is TRBJ1-1, with D hard to call. Deletions cut 0 bases from V and 5 bases from J, with 13 bases between. There are 15 residues in the CDR3. Germline CDR1 and CDR2: MGHRA and YSYEKL. CDR3 DNA sequence: TGCGCCAGCAGCCAAGATTCCGGGGTCCGAACTGAAGCTTTCTTT. Residues: CASSQDSGVRTEAFF.

This sequence joins TRBV9 and TRBJ2-7; TRBD2 is a possible D gene (7 bases). Germline V gene sequence: CDR1 SGDLS, CDR2 YYNGEE. This CDR3 is built from 16 residues. V was shortened by 1 base and J by 0 bases, with 14 bases between the two germline ends. The CDR3 loop reads CASSVYSGGPSYEQYF. In DNA form, the CDR3 reads TGTGCCAGCAGCGTATACTCGGGGGGCCCCTCCTACGAGCAGTACTTC.

V is TRBV5-1 and J is TRBJ2-7; D ambiguous. In germline, CDR1 is SGHRS, CDR2 YFSETQ. The CDR3 spans 12 residues. The V gene lost 2 bases and the J gene lost 3 bases, with 6 bases spanning the gap. CDR3 DNA: TGCGCCAGCAGCTTTGACTTCTACGAGCAGTACTTC. This codes for CASSFDFYEQYF.

The rearrangement links TRBV4-1 to TRBJ2-2; TRBD1 is a possible D gene (5 bases). The V gene lost 4 bases and the J gene lost 0 bases, with 12 bases spanning the gap. The CDR3 loop spans 16 amino acids. CDR1 is MGHRA and CDR2 is YSYEKL in the germline V gene. CDR3 in amino acids: CASSRQGRANTGELFF. DNA for the CDR3: TGCGCCAGCAGCCGCCAGGGCAGGGCGAACACCGGGGAGCTGTTTTTT.

The rearrangement uses TRBV11-1 and TRBJ2-7; possible D gene TRBD1, 5 bases. The CDR3 consists of 16 residues. Trimming pared 3 bases from V and 3 bases from J, leaving 18 bases between. CDR1 and CDR2 from the germline V gene are SGHAT and FQDESV (reference sequence). Written as DNA, the CDR3 is TGTGCCAGCAGCTTGAACAGGAACCTTGCGATCTACGAGCAGTACTTC. This sequence encodes CASSLNRNLAIYEQYF.

The V call is TRBV5-1, the J call TRBJ2-7, with D possibly being TRBD1 (6 bases). The CDR3 has 12 amino acids. CDR1 SGHRS and CDR2 YFSETQ come from the germline V gene. V lost 8 bases to trimming and J lost 4 bases, with 13 bases between them. CDR3 nucleotides: TGCGCCAGTGGATTACAGGGATACGAGCAGTACTTC. This translates into CASGLQGYEQYF. The entire variable domain, with the rest obtained from reference TRBV5-1 and TRBJ2-7, is as follows: KAGVTQTPRYLIKTRGQQVTLSCSPISGHRSVSWYQQTPGQGLQFLFEYFSETQRNKGNFPGRFSGRQFSNSRSEMNVSTLELGDSALYLCASGLQGYEQYFGPGTRLTVT.

The rearrangement uses TRBV5-1 and TRBJ1-3, with 8 bases identical to TRBD1. Germline loops: CDR1 SGHRS, CDR2 YFSETQ. The V gene end was trimmed by 4 bases and the J gene end by 2 bases; junction bases not matched to a gene: 2. CDR3 length equals 14 residues. The DNA for the CDR3 is TGCGCCAGCAGCCTGGACAGGGCTGGAAACACCATATATTTT. It encodes CASSLDRAGNTIYF. Full variable domain (outside the CDR3, taken from reference TRBV5-1 and TRBJ1-3): KAGVTQTPRYLIKTRGQQVTLSCSPISGHRSVSWYQQTPGQGLQFLFEYFSETQRNKGNFPGRFSGRQFSNSRSEMNVSTLELGDSALYLCASSLDRAGNTIYFGEGSWLTVV.

The V and J genes are TRBV5-8 and TRBJ2-3, with 7 bases identical to TRBD2. V lost 5 bases to trimming and J lost 2 bases; unmatched junction nucleotides: 8. This CDR3 has 15 residues. CDR1 is SGHTS, CDR2 YDEGEE, per germline. CDR3 bases: TGTGCCAGCAGTTACGAGCGGGGACTCACAGATACGCAGTATTTT. It translates to CASSYERGLTDTQYF.